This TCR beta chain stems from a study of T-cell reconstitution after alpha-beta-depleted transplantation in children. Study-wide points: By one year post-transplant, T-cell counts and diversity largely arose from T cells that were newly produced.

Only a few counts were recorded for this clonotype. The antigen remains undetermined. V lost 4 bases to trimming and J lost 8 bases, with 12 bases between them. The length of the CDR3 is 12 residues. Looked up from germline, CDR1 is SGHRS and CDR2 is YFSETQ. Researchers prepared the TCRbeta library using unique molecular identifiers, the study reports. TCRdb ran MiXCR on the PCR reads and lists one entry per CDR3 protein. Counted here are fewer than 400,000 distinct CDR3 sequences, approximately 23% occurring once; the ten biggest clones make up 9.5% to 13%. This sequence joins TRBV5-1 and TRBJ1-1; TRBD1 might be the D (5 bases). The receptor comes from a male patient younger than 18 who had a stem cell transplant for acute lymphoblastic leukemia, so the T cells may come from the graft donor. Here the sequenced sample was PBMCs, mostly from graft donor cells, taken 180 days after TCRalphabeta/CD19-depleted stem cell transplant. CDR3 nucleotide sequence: TGCGCCAGCAGCGCCGGGACGGCCGAAGCTTTCTTT. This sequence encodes CASSAGTAEAFF.